This TCR beta chain was recovered during a study of cytomegalovirus exposure and HLA in healthy donors (TCRdb year 2017). Context from the whole study: An earlier analysis of approximately 640 of the donors reported 250 to 350 Gb of sequence data and 100 million to 140 million unique TCR beta sequences from 150 million to 200 million T cells. In addition to the first cohort of 650 to 800 subjects, a separate validation cohort of 120 different subjects was used. All discovery cohort repertoires had been generated on a single sequencing platform. An earlier analysis of fewer than 700 of the donors applied high-throughput TCR beta sequencing to assess whether each TCR beta V gene segment acted as functional or pseudogenic. The T cell repertoires of roughly 660 subjects were profiled by immunosequencing and related to cytomegalovirus serostatus. HLA typing covered class I and class II loci at four-digit resolution. A later genetic analysis used genome-wide SNP genotypes for about 60% of the roughly 700 donors, treating that subset as a discovery cohort. The later analysis used no new phenotypic data to find candidate immune exposures, relying instead on TCR beta sequences and their occurrence across donors. In a later analysis, previously published TCR beta repertoires from hundreds of donors were re-analyzed and high-resolution HLA genotyping was added so that TCR occurrence patterns could be studied. The study was designed to test whether signatures of past pathogen exposure could be identified by cataloging public T cell receptors. To predict cytomegalovirus infection status, the study combined high-throughput TCR immunosequencing, statistical association of individual TCRs with disease status, and machine learning. Of the 350 to 450 genotyped donors, 75% to 85% were placed in the genetic ancestry cluster associated with self-reported Caucasian donors. Five DR-DQ haplotypes were treated as single units for association and clustering because of strong linkage in the cohort. On average, roughly 250,000 unique TCR beta nucleotide sequences were sequenced per donor among a few hundred genotyped donors of the cohort, with roughly 18% of those sequences being non-productive. Alongside the repertoire data, information on donor age, sex, ethnicity and CMV serostatus was compiled. Typing coverage varied by locus: about 620-630 donors for A, B, C, DRB1 and DQB1; more than 500 for DQA1; over 600 for DPA1; fewer than 480 for DPB1. About 300 gigabases of sequencing data and roughly 80 million unique TCR sequences made up an early release that covered roughly 670 HLA-typed donors. What the authors observed across the whole study: Linkage disequilibrium might explain the correlated functional status among segregating V segments, but an unknown experimental factor could not be excluded. The authors suggested that the approach could potentially be generalized to other disease states and immunological phenotypes. CMV serostatus was the only immune exposure information available for the cohort. A further reported finding was that TCR beta sequences accurately predicted the HLA-A and HLA-B alleles for most subjects in the first cohort. When HLA alleles, especially DR and DQ, strongly co-occurred, attributing TCR associations to individual alleles was difficult. In a later genetic analysis, fewer N-insertions in productive TCRs were reported among donors in an Asian-associated ancestry cluster than the roughly 700-donor mean. Approximately 18 rarely observed V segments, including chromosome 9 orphons, were excluded from the earlier analysis of several hundred of the donors because counts were too low. In a later analysis, HLA-associated TCR beta chains showed more clonal expansion and lower generation probabilities than non-associated chains that were equally common. In an earlier analysis of 587 of the donors, most TCR beta V segments appeared in productive rearrangements about 87% or about 30% of the time, broadly matching IMGT annotations. In vitro tests confirmed that a few of the cytomegalovirus-associated TCR beta chains recognize cytomegalovirus antigens. Because HLA typing was unavailable for some donors at each locus, only the typed subset was used in association tests. A later analysis found that most CMV-associated TCR beta chains appeared HLA-restricted, with HLA associations seemingly driven largely by CMV exposure. At a false discovery rate of 0.05, a later analysis linked 16,000 or so TCR beta sequences to specific HLA alleles. A later analysis reported that several top co-occurrence clusters appeared linked to parvovirus B19, influenza, CMV and Epstein-Barr virus. In a later analysis, TCR association rates were found to vary across HLA loci, with the most associated TCRs seen for DRB1 alleles and the fewest for HLA-C alleles. The classifier was reported to diagnose cytomegalovirus status with high specificity and sensitivity in both the original cohort and the validation cohort. Some IMGT-functional V segments, including TRBV6-2 and TRBV6-3, could not be distinguished by the 87-base-pair reads and were therefore excluded. A cluster of highly shared sequence variants was judged likely to be a technical artifact of the sequencing pipeline. Roughly uniform sequencing depth across donors was assumed in presence/absence analyses, although this assumption may not hold. Across donors, most TCR sequences were observed very rarely, whereas some public TCRs were present in many individuals. The cohort was sequenced for TCR beta chains only, and without alpha or paired-chain data the features that could be detected were limited. V-gene and J-gene trimming of TCR beta chains was associated with a missense DCLRE1C variant in a later genetic analysis, and the association was replicated in an independent cohort. A total of about 150 TCR beta chains were listed by the study as associated with cytomegalovirus.

A word on this clone: Its recognized antigen is unknown. No much larger clone is present one base from it, and per-base qualities are unavailable.

The library relied on the immunoSEQ multiplex PCR assay. For the multiplex PCR, a mixture combining 60 forward primers for TCR Vbeta segments and 13 reverse primers for TCR Jbeta segments was used. The CDR3 region of rearranged TCR beta genes was amplified from genomic DNA with a multiplex PCR assay. The Illumina HiSeq System was used to sequence the amplified TCR beta libraries as 87-base-pair reads. Under the source paper's analysis protocol: In a later analysis, tens of millions of unique TCR beta chains were counted across the roughly 670 repertoires, and roughly 10 million of these chains were shared by at least two donors. Raw reads were error-corrected and collapsed into unique sequences with a nearest-neighbor algorithm that merged closely related sequences to remove PCR and sequencing errors. CDR3 sequences were aligned to IMGT reference sequences to assign V, D and J gene segments. For a sequence to be retained, at least a six-nucleotide match to both a V gene segment and a J gene segment was required. Rearrangements were classified as productive when the CDR3 lacked stop codons and remained in frame with V and J, and all other rearrangements were classified as non-productive. Following IMGT convention, CDR3 was defined as the stretch from the second conserved V-encoded cysteine up to the conserved J-encoded phenylalanine. In an earlier analysis of more than 550 of the donors, sequences lacking an unambiguous match to a single V gene segment were excluded. An earlier analysis of a few hundred of the donors classified V segments as functional when productive rearrangements were above 56.7% and as segregating when the standard deviation between donors was above 5%. A statistical classification framework was developed to diagnose cytomegalovirus status using the catalog of TCR beta chain sequences. V and J gene assignment, in a later analysis, came from comparing TCR nucleotide sequences with IMGT/GENE-DB human TR gene sequences. Using the TCRdist pipeline, a later analysis assigned CDR3 sequences along with most-parsimonious VDJ recombination scenarios. In a later analysis, each TCR beta chain was defined by its CDR3 amino acid sequence together with its V-gene family, and reads without a unique V-gene family were excluded. In a later analysis, around 650 highly shared, low-generation-probability nucleotide sequences were removed to address suspected cross-contamination and a sequencing artifact. For each public chain, a later analysis derived a clonal expansion index from normalized ranks of inferred template counts within each repertoire. In a later analysis, generation probabilities were computed with a VDJ recombination model fitted to out-of-frame rearrangements, and the resulting probabilities were checked against IGoR. A later analysis scored TCR-TCR, TCR-HLA and TCR-CMV co-occurrence with hypergeometric tests, applying a repertoire-size bias correction to TCR pairs. A later analysis estimated false discovery rates by permuting HLA or CMV assignments 20 times. In a later analysis, co-occurring TCRs were grouped using DBSCAN, with TCRdist sequence similarity added in when clustering inside HLA-allele-positive subsets. Repertoires with fewer than 30,000 or more than 120,000 public chains, plus five repertoires with anomalous nucleotide sharing, were excluded from co-occurrence clustering. Held by TCRdb, this immuneACCESS table contains in-frame sequences only and omits some clones. Under half of the omission traces to an unresolved V gene where checked; the cause of the rest is unknown. That table gives V, J and clone size, and the DNA gave D and trimming. Counted in this sample were under 200,000 clones; around four fifths of them appeared once. The ten top clones hold approximately 2.9% of the sample.

V and J are truncated by 2 bases and 3 bases respectively, leaving an intervening sequence of 11 bases. From a lookup of the germline V gene (reference sequence), CDR1 and CDR2 are LNHDA and SQIVND. From cysteine to phenylalanine, the CDR3 is 15 amino acids long. The only DNA kept is the CDR3, 45 bases in frame from the first base. The cohort was made up of 500 to 850 healthy bone marrow donors. At the time of sampling, every cohort member was nominally healthy, though immune exposures that went unrecorded were likely present. The donor was CMV seropositive and was included in the group of approximately 310 seropositive cohort members. A peripheral blood sample was provided by each donor, and peripheral blood mononuclear cells were used for TCR beta sequencing. Genomic DNA was extracted from the blood cell samples with the Qiagen DNeasy Blood Extraction Kit.

Sequencing was performed on PBMCs. The rearrangement joined TRBV19 to TRBJ2-1, with the D gene uncertain. This clonotype was obtained from a woman aged 45-59 years in good health and CMV-seropositive. Read as DNA, the sequence is TGTGCCAGTAGTATACTTAGCATGGACTACAATGAGCAGTTCTTC. Its translation is CASSILSMDYNEQFF.